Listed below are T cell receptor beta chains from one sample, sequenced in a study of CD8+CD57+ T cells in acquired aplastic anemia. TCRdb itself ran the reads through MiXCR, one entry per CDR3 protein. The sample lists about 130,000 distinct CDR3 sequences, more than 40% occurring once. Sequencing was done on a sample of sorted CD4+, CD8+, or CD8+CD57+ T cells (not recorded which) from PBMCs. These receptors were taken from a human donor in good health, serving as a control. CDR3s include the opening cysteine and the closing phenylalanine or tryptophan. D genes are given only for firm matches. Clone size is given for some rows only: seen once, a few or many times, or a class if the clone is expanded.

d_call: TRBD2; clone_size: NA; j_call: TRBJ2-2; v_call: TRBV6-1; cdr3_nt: TGTGCCAGCACGATAGCGGGGGGCCCGAACACCGGGGAGCTGTTTTTT; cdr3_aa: CASTIAGGPNTGELFF
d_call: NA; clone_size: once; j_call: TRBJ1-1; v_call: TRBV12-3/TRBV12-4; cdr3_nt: TGTGCCAGCACCCGAGGGGCCATTAACACTGAAGCTTTCTTT; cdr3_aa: CASTRGAINTEAFF
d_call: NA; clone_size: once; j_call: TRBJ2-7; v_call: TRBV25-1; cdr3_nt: TGTGCCAGCAGTAATACCGGGACATGGACCGGCGAGCAGTACTTC; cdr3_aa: CASSNTGTWTGEQYF
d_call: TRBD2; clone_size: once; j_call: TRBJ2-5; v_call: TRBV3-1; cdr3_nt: TGTGCCAGCAGCCGCCTTCTAGCGGGTGAGACCCAGTACTTC; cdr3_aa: CASSRLLAGETQYF
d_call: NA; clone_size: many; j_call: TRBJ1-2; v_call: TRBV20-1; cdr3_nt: TGCAGTGCTAGAGTGGGGGCGCATAATGGCTACACCTTC; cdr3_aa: CSARVGAHNGYTF
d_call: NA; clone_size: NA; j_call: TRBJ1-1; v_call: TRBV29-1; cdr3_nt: TGCAGCGTTGCGAACACTGAAGCTTTCTTT; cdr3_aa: CSVANTEAFF
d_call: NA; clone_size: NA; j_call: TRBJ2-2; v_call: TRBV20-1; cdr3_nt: TGCAGCATGTCCCCTAGCGTAGGCACCGGGGAGCTGTTTTTT; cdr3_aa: CSMSPSVGTGELFF
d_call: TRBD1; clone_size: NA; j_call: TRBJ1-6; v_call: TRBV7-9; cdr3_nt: TGTGCCAGCAGCTTGTTGGGACAGACCATCCGTAATTCACCCCTCCACTTT; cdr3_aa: CASSLLGQTIRNSPLHF
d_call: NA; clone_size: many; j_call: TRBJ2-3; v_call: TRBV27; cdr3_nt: TGTGCCAGCAGTCCATGGCCCCCGGCTAGCACAGATACGCAGTATTTT; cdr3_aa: CASSPWPPASTDTQYF
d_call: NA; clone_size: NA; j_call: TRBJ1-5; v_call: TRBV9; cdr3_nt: TGTGCCAGCAGCGTAGGGAGCATCGGCAATCAGCCCCAGCATTTT; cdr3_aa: CASSVGSIGNQPQHF
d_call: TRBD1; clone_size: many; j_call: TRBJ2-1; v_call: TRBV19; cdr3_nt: TGTGCCAGTAGTAGCGGACAGGGGGCCTACAATGAGCAGTTCTTC; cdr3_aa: CASSSGQGAYNEQFF